The 25 T cell receptor beta chains below all came from one sample that was sequenced in a study of T-cell memory formation after mild COVID-19. TCRdb recomputed calls from the 5' RACE reads with MiXCR, one row per CDR3 protein. Of about 270,000 distinct CDR3 sequences listed, roughly 16% were seen once; the top ten hold more than 20%. Source material: PBMCs or a T cell subset sorted from them (not recorded which). Receptor source: a man aged 18 to 29 who had mild COVID-19 (a few samples of this study predate the infection). Cell type and time point are not known.

This clonotype was recorded at least ten times. This chain uses TRBV6-5 with TRBJ2-1; 9 positions match TRBD1. Germline CDR1 and CDR2: MNHEY and SVGAGI. The ends lost 0 bases at V and 4 bases at J; junction bases unmatched: 4. The CDR3 loop spans 16 amino acids. CDR3 amino acids: CASSYSPGQGYNEQFF. In nucleotides, the CDR3 is TGTGCCAGCAGTTACTCTCCGGGACAGGGATACAATGAGCAGTTCTTC.

This clonotype was picked up one time. This chain joins TRBV7-2 and TRBJ1-3; TRBD1 matches at 8 bases. The CDR3 consists of 14 residues. J was trimmed by 2 bases and V by 5 bases; bases with no gene match: 2. In germline, CDR1 is SGHTA, CDR2 FQGNSA. The CDR3 bases are TGTGCCAGCAGCCGGACAGGGACTGGAAACACCATATATTTT. This gives the protein CASSRTGTGNTIYF.

The chain has TRBV10-2 and TRBJ2-1; D remains unclear. V lost 0 bases, J lost 3 bases, and 12 bases lay in between. The germline CDR1 and CDR2 sequences are WSHSY and SAAADI. The CDR3 loop spans 16 amino acids. CDR3: CASSESTLGNYNEQFF. DNA of the CDR3: TGCGCCAGCAGTGAGTCGACTCTGGGCAACTACAATGAGCAGTTCTTC.

This clonotype was seen a few times. This CDR3 is CASSYYGGDTEAFF. CDR3 coding DNA: TGTGCCAGCAGCTATTATGGGGGTGACACTGAAGCTTTCTTT. This chain joins TRBV6-5 and TRBJ1-1; D might be TRBD1 (5 bases). CDR1 and CDR2 from the germline V gene are MNHEY and SVGAGI. There are 14 residues in the CDR3. V was cut by 6 bases and J by 3 bases, with 14 bases left in between.

The V gene is TRBV14, the J gene TRBJ2-7, with 8 bases aligning to TRBD1. V was clipped by 1 base and J by 7 bases; unmatched bases: 15. This CDR3 is built from 17 residues. Germline CDR1 reads SGHDN; CDR2 reads FVKESK. The CDR3 reads CASSQGFLDRTGREQYF. DNA for the CDR3: TGTGCCAGCAGCCAAGGGTTCCTGGATCGGACAGGGAGGGAGCAGTACTTC.

The gene calls are TRBV7-8 and TRBJ1-1; D unclear. The CDR3 is 16 amino acids. V was trimmed by 6 bases and J by 0 bases, leaving 17 bases between them. The V gene's germline CDR1 is SGHVS and CDR2 FQNEAQ. CDR3 DNA: TGTGCCAGCAGTACCGAGGAGAATTTATTGAACACTGAAGCTTTCTTT. Amino acids: CASSTEENLLNTEAFF.

In this sample, this clonotype turned up a few times. This chain connects TRBV7-9 to TRBJ1-2; 7 bases are shared with TRBD1. Trimming cost V 5 bases and J 8 bases; bases outside gene matches: 8. The CDR3 covers 13 residues. The germline V gene encodes CDR1 SEHNR and CDR2 FQNEAQ (reference sequence). CDR3 sequence: CASSPTGLRGYTF. CDR3 nucleotides: TGTGCCAGCAGCCCGACAGGGCTCCGAGGCTACACCTTC. Full variable domain (outside the CDR3, taken from reference TRBV7-9 and TRBJ1-2): DTGVSQNPRHKITKRGQNVTFRCDPISEHNRLYWYRQTLGQGPEFLTYFQNEAQLEKSRLLSDRFSAERPKGSFSTLEIQRTEQGDSAMYLCASSPTGLRGYTFGSGTRLTVV.

This clonotype appeared a few times. V gene TRBV20-1 combines with J gene TRBJ2-2, with no clear D. The CDR3 consists of 11 residues. Between the trimmed V and J ends, which lost 4 bases and 4 bases, there was a span of 4 bases. Germline V gene data show CDR1 as DFQATT and CDR2 as SNEGSKA (reference sequence). The CDR3 region is CSAIFTGELFF. CDR3 DNA sequence: TGCAGTGCTATTTTCACCGGGGAGCTGTTTTTT.

This clonotype has a handful of counts. The chain combines TRBV12-3 or TRBV12-4 with TRBJ2-5, with D perhaps matching TRBD2 (6 bases). The V and J ends lost 4 bases and 4 bases respectively, with 16 bases between them. CDR3 size: 15 residues. The CDR3 region is CASSWVSGTGETQYF. Here the CDR3 DNA reads TGTGCCAGCAGTTGGGTTAGCGGCACGGGAGAGACCCAGTACTTC.

The chain has TRBV9 and TRBJ2-5; D is ambiguous. The germline V gene has CDR1 SGDLS and CDR2 YYNGEE. V was cut by 0 bases and J by 4 bases, with 10 bases left in between. The CDR3 runs 14 residues. The CDR3 spells CASSVAARPETQYF. For the CDR3, the DNA is TGTGCCAGCAGCGTAGCAGCCCGTCCAGAGACCCAGTACTTC.

This clonotype is a singleton in its sample. The chain carries TRBV7-9 and TRBJ1-1; 7 positions match TRBD1. The V gene end was trimmed by 5 bases and the J gene end by 5 bases; junction bases not matched to a gene: 5. The germline CDR1 and CDR2 sequences are SEHNR and FQNEAQ (reference sequence). The CDR3 extends over 13 amino acids. The CDR3 DNA reads TGTGCCAGCAGCGCCCCGACAGGGACTGAAGCTTTCTTT. Protein product: CASSAPTGTEAFF.

This clonotype showed up many times. The V call is TRBV4-2, the J call TRBJ2-3; D is perhaps TRBD2 (7 bases). Trimming stripped 0 bases from V and 5 bases from J, with 12 bases between. There are 15 residues in the CDR3. Looked up from germline, CDR1 is LGHNA and CDR2 is YNFKEQ. The CDR3 spells CASSQEGGGVDTQYF. CDR3 DNA sequence: TGTGCCAGCAGCCAAGAAGGGGGGGGCGTAGATACGCAGTATTTT.

This clonotype was seen ten or more times. CDR3 nucleotides: TGTGCCAGCAGCTCCAGCGGGCCCGCAGATACGCAGTATTTT. Protein: CASSSSGPADTQYF. The rearrangement joins TRBV7-9 to TRBJ2-3, with D possibly matching TRBD2 (6 bases). V lost 4 bases to trimming and J lost 4 bases, with 12 bases between them. Germline V gives CDR1 SEHNR, CDR2 FQNEAQ (reference sequence). The CDR3 extends over 14 amino acids.

This clonotype has more than one count but fewer than ten. V is TRBV3-1 and J is TRBJ2-7; D unclear. V shed 2 bases and J shed 4 bases, with 6 bases lying between them. CDR3 length: 12 amino acids. CDR1 and CDR2 from the germline V gene are LGHDT and YNNKEL (reference sequence). CDR3 DNA: TGTGCCAGCAGCCAAACCCATTACGAGCAGTACTTC. Translation gives CASSQTHYEQYF.

The chain couples TRBV13 to TRBJ2-5, with D perhaps assigned TRBD1 or TRBD2 (5 bases each). CDR1 is PRHDT, CDR2 FYEKMQ, per germline (reference sequence). V lost 5 bases to trimming and J lost 3 bases, with 16 bases between them. CDR3 length: 15 residues. CDR3 coding DNA: TGTGCCAGCAGCACCACGTGGGGGAGCGAAGAGACCCAGTACTTC. It encodes CASSTTWGSEETQYF.

The chain is built from TRBV5-1 and TRBJ1-6; D uncertain. The CDR3 is 13 residues long. Trimming pared 4 bases from V and 7 bases from J, leaving 9 bases between. Germline V CDR1 and CDR2: SGHRS, YFSETQ. The CDR3 bases are TGCGCCAGCAGCCCCGCTAGAAATTCACCCCTCCACTTT. As protein: CASSPARNSPLHF. Looking up the rest from reference TRBV5-1 and TRBJ1-6 gives the full variable domain: KAGVTQTPRYLIKTRGQQVTLSCSPISGHRSVSWYQQTPGQGLQFLFEYFSETQRNKGNFPGRFSGRQFSNSRSEMNVSTLELGDSALYLCASSPARNSPLHFGNGTRLTVT.

This clonotype was seen more than once but under ten times. The CDR3 protein is CASSQAGAYEQYF. The DNA for the CDR3 is TGTGCCAGCAGCCAAGCGGGGGCCTACGAGCAGTACTTC. The rearrangement links TRBV3-1 to TRBJ2-7, with a possible D match to TRBD2 (6 bases). The CDR3 totals 13 residues. Germline V gene lookup returns CDR1 LGHDT and CDR2 YNNKEL (reference sequence). Trimming removed 1 base from V and 2 bases from J, with 6 bases in between.

As DNA, the CDR3 is TGTGCCAGCACCCCGGTGGGGAGCACAGATACGCAGTATTTT. It encodes CASTPVGSTDTQYF. The J gene is TRBJ2-3, the V gene TRBV12-3 or TRBV12-4; D gene ambiguous. The CDR3 covers 14 residues. V shed 7 bases and J shed 0 bases, with 11 bases lying between them.

This clonotype showed up just a few times. This rearrangement joins TRBV7-9 to TRBJ2-5; D is possibly TRBD1 (5 bases). The CDR3 consists of 15 residues. The germline V and J ends were trimmed by 5 bases and 5 bases, with 18 bases remaining between them. Germline-derived CDR1 and CDR2 are SEHNR and FQNEAQ (reference sequence). The CDR3 DNA reads as TGTGCCAGCAGCGAGAAGTGGGGCACGAGGGAGACCCAGTACTTC. Its translation: CASSEKWGTRETQYF.

This clonotype was seen more than once but under ten times. V usage is TRBV7-9 and J usage is TRBJ2-3; 8 bases match TRBD1. The CDR3 is 15 residues long. Losses at the gene ends were 7 bases for V and 5 bases for J; bases not matched to a gene: 11. Per germline, CDR1 SEHNR and CDR2 FQNEAQ (reference sequence). The CDR3 loop reads CASNRVAGGIDTQYF. For the CDR3, the DNA is TGTGCCAGCAACCGCGTGGCAGGGGGCATAGATACGCAGTATTTT.

There are many counts of this clonotype. This chain connects TRBV5-1 to TRBJ2-3, with D possibly being TRBD2 (6 bases). CDR1 and CDR2 from the germline V gene are SGHRS and YFSETQ. This CDR3 region has 16 residues. The V and J ends lost 5 bases and 2 bases respectively, with 18 bases between them. CDR3 DNA: TGCGCCAGCAGGAGGGTCGGGGGATTGAACACAGATACGCAGTATTTT. Protein product: CASRRVGGLNTDTQYF. The full variable domain, its missing parts supplied by reference TRBV5-1 and TRBJ2-3, is KAGVTQTPRYLIKTRGQQVTLSCSPISGHRSVSWYQQTPGQGLQFLFEYFSETQRNKGNFPGRFSGRQFSNSRSEMNVSTLELGDSALYLCASRRVGGLNTDTQYFGPGTRLTVL.

CDR3 bases: TGCGCCAGCAGCTCCGGGGGGGTTATAAATGAAAAACTGTTTTTT. This gives the protein CASSSGGVINEKLFF. The chain joins TRBV5-1 to TRBJ1-4, with D possibly being TRBD1 (5 bases). This CDR3 is 15 amino acids long. V was clipped by 3 bases and J by 5 bases, with 14 bases between them. Germline-derived CDR1 and CDR2 are SGHRS and YFSETQ.

This clonotype was seen a handful of times. The chain employs TRBV5-1 and TRBJ2-5, with 7 positions matching TRBD2. Looked up from germline, CDR1 is SGHRS and CDR2 is YFSETQ. The CDR3 length is 13 residues. J was trimmed by 7 bases and V by 4 bases; bases with no gene match: 7. CDR3 bases: TGCGCCAGCAGCCGGGACTCGGGGGGGACCCAGTACTTC. It translates to CASSRDSGGTQYF.

CDR3 in amino acids: CASSESPGEGNEQYV. CDR3 coding DNA: TGCGCCAGCAGTGAGTCGCCAGGGGAAGGGAACGAGCAGTACGTC. The rearrangement uses TRBV10-2 and TRBJ2-7; maybe TRBD1 (6 bases). V lost 0 bases and J 5 bases, leaving 14 bases between the germline ends. Germline CDR1 reads WSHSY; CDR2 reads SAAADI. This CDR3 contains 15 residues.

This clonotype was picked up a small number of times. V is TRBV7-2 and J is TRBJ2-3, with 10 positions matching TRBD2. Trimming at V came to 8 bases and at J to 0 bases, leaving 5 bases not matched to a gene. The CDR3 extends over 15 amino acids. The V gene's germline CDR1 is SGHTA and CDR2 FQGNSA. The CDR3 protein is CASERGGSSTDTQYF. The DNA for the CDR3 is TGTGCCAGCGAGCGGGGGGGATCTAGCACAGATACGCAGTATTTT. Full variable domain (missing parts from reference TRBV7-2 and TRBJ2-3): GAGVSQSPSNKVTEKGKDVELRCDPISGHTALYWYRQSLGQGLEFLIYFQGNSAPDKSGLPSDRFSAERTGGSVSTLTIQRTQQEDSAVYLCASERGGSSTDTQYFGPGTRLTVL.